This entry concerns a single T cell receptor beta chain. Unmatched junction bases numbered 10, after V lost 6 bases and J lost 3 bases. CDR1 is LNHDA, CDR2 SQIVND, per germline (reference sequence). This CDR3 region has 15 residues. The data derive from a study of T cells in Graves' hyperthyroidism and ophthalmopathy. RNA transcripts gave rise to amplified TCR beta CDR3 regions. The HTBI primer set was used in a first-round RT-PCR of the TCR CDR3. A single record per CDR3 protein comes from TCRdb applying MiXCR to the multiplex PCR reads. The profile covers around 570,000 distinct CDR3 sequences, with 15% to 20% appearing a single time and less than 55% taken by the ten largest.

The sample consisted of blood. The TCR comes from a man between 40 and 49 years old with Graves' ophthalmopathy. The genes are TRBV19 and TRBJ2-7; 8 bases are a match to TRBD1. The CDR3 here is CASRDGQGGSYEQYF. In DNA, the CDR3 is TGTGCCAGTAGGGATGGACAGGGAGGTAGCTACGAGCAGTACTTC.